This T cell receptor beta chain is drawn from a study of blood T cell repertoires in COVID-19. Study at large: Samples of COVID-19 (acute and convalescent) were obtained from the United States, Italy and Spain. PBMCs, B-cell-depleted T cells, or T cells provided the cDNA or gDNA that made up the material.

The length of the CDR3 is 14 residues. CDR1 and CDR2 (germline): MNHEY, SVGEGT. The V end lost 5 bases, the J end lost 0 bases, and 11 bases lay between the germline ends. Authors' data handling: Cell counts per sample came from amplifying reference gene primers. Assay used: immunoSEQ multiplex PCR; TCRdb lists only in-frame clones, some missing. V and J calls and clone size are copied from that table; D and trimming were computed from the DNA. Among approximately 240,000 clones, around 86% were seen once, and the ten largest hold over 3%. The gene calls are TRBV6-2 or TRBV6-3 and TRBJ2-7, with D possibly matching TRBD2 (6 bases). Sequencing used peripheral blood. This sequence was found in a woman aged 25 to 39 who had recovered from COVID-19. CDR3 loop: CASSPDYSSYEQYF. The CDR3 DNA sequence: TGTGCCAGCAGTCCGGACTATAGCTCCTACGAGCAGTACTTC.